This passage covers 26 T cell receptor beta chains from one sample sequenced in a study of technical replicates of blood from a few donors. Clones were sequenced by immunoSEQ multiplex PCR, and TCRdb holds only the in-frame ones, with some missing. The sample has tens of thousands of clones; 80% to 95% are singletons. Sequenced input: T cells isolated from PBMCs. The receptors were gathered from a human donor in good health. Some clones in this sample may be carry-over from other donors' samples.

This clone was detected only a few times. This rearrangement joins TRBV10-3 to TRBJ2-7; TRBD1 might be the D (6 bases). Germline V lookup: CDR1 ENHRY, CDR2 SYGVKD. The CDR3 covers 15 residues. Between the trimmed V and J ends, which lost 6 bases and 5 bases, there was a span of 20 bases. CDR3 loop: CAISARQDLSDEQYF. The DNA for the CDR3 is TGTGCCATCAGCGCCCGACAGGACCTGTCGGACGAGCAGTACTTC.

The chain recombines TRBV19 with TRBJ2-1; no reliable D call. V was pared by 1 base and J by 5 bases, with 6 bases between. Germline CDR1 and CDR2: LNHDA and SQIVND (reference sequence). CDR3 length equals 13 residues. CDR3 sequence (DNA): TGTGCCAGTAGTATAGTCCGGGACAATGAGCAGTTCTTC. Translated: CASSIVRDNEQFF.

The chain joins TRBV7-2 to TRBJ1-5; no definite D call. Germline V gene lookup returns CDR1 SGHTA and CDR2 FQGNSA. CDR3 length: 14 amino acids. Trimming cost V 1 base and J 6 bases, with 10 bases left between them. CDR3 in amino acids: CASSLVGTGQPQHF. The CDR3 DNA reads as TGTGCCAGCAGCTTAGTTGGAACGGGTCAGCCCCAGCATTTT.

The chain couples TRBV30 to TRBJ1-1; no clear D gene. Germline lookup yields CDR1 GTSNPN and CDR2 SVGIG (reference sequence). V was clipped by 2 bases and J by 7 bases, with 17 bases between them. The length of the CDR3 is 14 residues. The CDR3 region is CAWSPNREINEAFF. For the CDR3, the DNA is TGTGCCTGGAGTCCAAATAGAGAGATCAATGAAGCTTTCTTT.

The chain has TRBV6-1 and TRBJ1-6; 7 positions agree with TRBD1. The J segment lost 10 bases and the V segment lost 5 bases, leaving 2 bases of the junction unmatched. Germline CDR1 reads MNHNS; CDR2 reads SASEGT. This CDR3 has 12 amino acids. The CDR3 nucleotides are TGTGCCAGCAGTACAGGGGACTCACCCCTCCACTTT. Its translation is CASSTGDSPLHF.

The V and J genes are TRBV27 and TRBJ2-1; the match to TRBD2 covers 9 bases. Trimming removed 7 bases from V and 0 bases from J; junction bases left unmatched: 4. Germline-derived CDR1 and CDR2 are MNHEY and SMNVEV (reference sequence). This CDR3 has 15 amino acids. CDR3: CASKDSGSSYNEQFF. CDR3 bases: TGTGCCAGCAAGGATAGCGGGAGCTCCTACAATGAGCAGTTCTTC.

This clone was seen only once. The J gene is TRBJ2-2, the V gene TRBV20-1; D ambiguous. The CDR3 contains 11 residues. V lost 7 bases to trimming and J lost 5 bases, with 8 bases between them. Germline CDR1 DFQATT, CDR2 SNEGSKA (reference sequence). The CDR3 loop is CSGSYTGELFF. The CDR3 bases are TGCAGTGGTTCCTATACCGGGGAGCTGTTTTTT.

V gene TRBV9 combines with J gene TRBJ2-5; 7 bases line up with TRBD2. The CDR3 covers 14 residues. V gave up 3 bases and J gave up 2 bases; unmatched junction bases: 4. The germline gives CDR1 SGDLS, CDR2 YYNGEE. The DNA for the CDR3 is TGTGCCAGCAGCGCTAGCGGAACACAAGAGACCCAGTACTTC. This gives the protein CASSASGTQETQYF.

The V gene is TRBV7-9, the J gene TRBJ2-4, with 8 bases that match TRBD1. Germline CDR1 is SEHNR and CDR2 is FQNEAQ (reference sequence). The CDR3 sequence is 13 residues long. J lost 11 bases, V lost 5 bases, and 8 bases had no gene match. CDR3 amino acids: CASSDGQGKVQYF. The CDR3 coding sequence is TGTGCCAGCAGCGATGGACAGGGAAAGGTTCAGTACTTC.

CDR3 sequence: CASGTGVSNQPQHF. The CDR3 DNA reads TGTGCCAGCGGAACAGGAGTTAGCAATCAGCCCCAGCATTTT. The chain links TRBV6-1 to TRBJ1-5; D may be TRBD1 (5 bases). The CDR3 is 14 residues long. Per germline, CDR1 MNHNS and CDR2 SASEGT. V dropped 8 bases and J dropped 0 bases, with 11 bases sitting between them.

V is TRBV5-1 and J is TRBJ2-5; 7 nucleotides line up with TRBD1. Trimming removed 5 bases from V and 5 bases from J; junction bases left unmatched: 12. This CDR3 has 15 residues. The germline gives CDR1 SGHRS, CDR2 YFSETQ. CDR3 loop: CASSLGTATRETQYF. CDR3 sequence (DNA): TGCGCCAGCAGTCTTGGGACAGCTACTAGGGAGACCCAGTACTTC. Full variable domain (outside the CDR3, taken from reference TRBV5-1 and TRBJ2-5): KAGVTQTPRYLIKTRGQQVTLSCSPISGHRSVSWYQQTPGQGLQFLFEYFSETQRNKGNFPGRFSGRQFSNSRSEMNVSTLELGDSALYLCASSLGTATRETQYFGPGTRLLVL.

This CDR3 reads CASSLQWTEAFF. Here the CDR3 DNA reads TGTGCCAGCAGCCTACAGTGGACTGAAGCTTTCTTT. This sequence joins TRBV7-9 and TRBJ1-1; no clear D. Germline-derived CDR1 and CDR2 are SEHNR and FQNEAQ (reference sequence). Trimming took 5 bases from V and 5 from J, leaving 9 bases between them. CDR3 length: 12 amino acids.

The DNA for the CDR3 is TGTGCCAGTAGTATAGCCGGGACAGGACACTACGAGCAGTACTTC. As protein: CASSIAGTGHYEQYF. The rearrangement uses TRBV19 and TRBJ2-7; TRBD1 aligns across 8 bases. Looked up from germline, CDR1 is LNHDA and CDR2 is SQIVND (reference sequence). This CDR3 has 15 amino acids. V gave up 1 base and J gave up 3 bases; unmatched junction bases: 5.

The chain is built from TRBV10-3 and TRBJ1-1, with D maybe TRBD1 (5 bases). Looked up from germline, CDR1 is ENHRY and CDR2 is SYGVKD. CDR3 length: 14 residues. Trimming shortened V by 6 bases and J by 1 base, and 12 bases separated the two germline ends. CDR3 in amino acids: CAISGGRRNTEAFF. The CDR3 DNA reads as TGTGCCATCAGCGGGGGACGCAGGAACACTGAAGCTTTCTTT.

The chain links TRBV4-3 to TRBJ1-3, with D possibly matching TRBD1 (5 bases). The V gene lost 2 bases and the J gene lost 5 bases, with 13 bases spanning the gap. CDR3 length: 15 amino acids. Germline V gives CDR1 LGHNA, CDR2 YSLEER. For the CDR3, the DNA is TGCGCCAGCAGCCAATCCGGGGGTAGTCGAAACACCATATATTTT. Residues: CASSQSGGSRNTIYF.

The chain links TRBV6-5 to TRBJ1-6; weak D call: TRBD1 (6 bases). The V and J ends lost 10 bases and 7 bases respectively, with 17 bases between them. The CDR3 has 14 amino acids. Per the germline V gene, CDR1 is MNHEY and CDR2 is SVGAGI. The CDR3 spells CATKRTAINSPLHF. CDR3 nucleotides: TGTGCCACCAAACGGACAGCGATAAATTCACCCCTCCACTTT.

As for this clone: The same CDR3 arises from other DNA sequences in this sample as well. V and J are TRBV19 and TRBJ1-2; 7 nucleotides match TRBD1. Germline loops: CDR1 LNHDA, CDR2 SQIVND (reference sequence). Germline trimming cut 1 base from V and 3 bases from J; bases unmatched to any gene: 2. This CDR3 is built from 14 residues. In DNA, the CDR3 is TGTGCCAGTAGTATAGGGACAGGAGACTATGGCTACACCTTC. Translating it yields CASSIGTGDYGYTF.

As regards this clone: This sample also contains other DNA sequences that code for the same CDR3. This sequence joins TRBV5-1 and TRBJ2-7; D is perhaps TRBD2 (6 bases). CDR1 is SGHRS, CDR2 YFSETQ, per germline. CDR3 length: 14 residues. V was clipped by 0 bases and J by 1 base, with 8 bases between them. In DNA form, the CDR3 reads TGCGCCAGCAGCTTGGCCGGAGGGTCCTACGAGCAGTACTTC. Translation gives CASSLAGGSYEQYF.

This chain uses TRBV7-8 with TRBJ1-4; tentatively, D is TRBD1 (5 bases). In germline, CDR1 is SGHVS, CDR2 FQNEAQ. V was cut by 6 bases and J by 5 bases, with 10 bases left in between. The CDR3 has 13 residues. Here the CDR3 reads CASSGGNNEKLFF. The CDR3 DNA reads TGTGCCAGCAGTGGGGGGAACAATGAAAAACTGTTTTTT.

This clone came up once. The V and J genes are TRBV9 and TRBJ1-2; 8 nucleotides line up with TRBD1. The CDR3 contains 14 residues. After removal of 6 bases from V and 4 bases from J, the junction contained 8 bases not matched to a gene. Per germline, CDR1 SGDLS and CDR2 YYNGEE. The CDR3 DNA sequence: TGTGCCAGCACTAATCAGGGGGCTAGCTATGGCTACACCTTC. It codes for CASTNQGASYGYTF. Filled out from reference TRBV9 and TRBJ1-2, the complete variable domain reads DSGVTQTPKHLITATGQRVTLRCSPRSGDLSVYWYQQSLDQGLQFLIQYYNGEERAKGNILERFSAQQFPDLHSELNLSSLELGDSALYFCASTNQGASYGYTFGSGTRLTVV.

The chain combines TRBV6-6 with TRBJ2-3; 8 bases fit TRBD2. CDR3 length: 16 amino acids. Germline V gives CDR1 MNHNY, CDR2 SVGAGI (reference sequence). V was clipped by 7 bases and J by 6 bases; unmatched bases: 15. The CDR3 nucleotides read TGTGCCAGCACCGCTATTAGCGGGGCCGTCACGGATACGCAGTATTTT. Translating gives CASTAISGAVTDTQYF.

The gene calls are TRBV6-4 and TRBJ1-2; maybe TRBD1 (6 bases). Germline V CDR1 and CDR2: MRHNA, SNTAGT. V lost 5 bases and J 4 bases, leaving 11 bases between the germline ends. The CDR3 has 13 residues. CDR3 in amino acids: CASSPDRRYGYTF. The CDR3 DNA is TGTGCCAGCAGTCCCGACAGGCGCTATGGCTACACCTTC.

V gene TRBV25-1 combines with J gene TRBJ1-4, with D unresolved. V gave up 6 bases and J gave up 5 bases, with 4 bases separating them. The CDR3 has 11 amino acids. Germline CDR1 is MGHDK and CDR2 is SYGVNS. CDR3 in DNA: TGTGCCAGCAGACACAATGAAAAACTGTTTTTT. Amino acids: CASRHNEKLFF.

The CDR3 DNA follows: TGTGCCAGCAGCTTTTACCGGGACAGAGAATTAAATGAAAAACTGTTTTTT. It specifies CASSFYRDRELNEKLFF. The V call is TRBV5-8, the J call TRBJ1-4, with 7 bases aligning to TRBD1. Germline trimming cut 2 bases from V and 5 bases from J; bases unmatched to any gene: 12. The CDR3 covers 17 residues. Germline loops: CDR1 SGHTS, CDR2 YDEGEE. The full variable domain, its missing parts supplied by reference TRBV5-8 and TRBJ1-4, is EAGVTQSPTHLIKTRGQQATLRCSPISGHTSVYWYQQALGLGLQFLLWYDEGEERNRGNFPPRFSGRQFPNYSSELNVNALELEDSALYLCASSFYRDRELNEKLFFGSGTQLSVL.

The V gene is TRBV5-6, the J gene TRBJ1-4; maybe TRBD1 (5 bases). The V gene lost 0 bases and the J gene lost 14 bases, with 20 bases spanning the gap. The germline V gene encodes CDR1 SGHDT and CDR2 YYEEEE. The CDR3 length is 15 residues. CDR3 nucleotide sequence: TGTGCCAGCAGCTTGGGCGGGACTAATGAAAATAAGCTGTTTTTT. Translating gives CASSLGGTNENKLFF.

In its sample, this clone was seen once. The CDR3 loop is CASGLGLTGGQETQYF. For the CDR3, the DNA is TGTGCTAGTGGTTTGGGCTTAACAGGGGGCCAAGAGACCCAGTACTTC. The chain uses TRBV12-5 and TRBJ2-5; 8 bases fit TRBD1. CDR3 size: 16 residues. The trim removed 1 base at V and 1 base at J, leaving 5 bases unmatched. CDR1 is LGHNT and CDR2 is FRNRAP in the germline V gene. Based on the CDR3 plus reference TRBV12-5 and TRBJ2-5, the full variable domain is DARVTQTPRHKVTEMGQEVTMRCQPILGHNTVFWYRQTMMQGLELLAYFRNRAPLDDSGMPKDRFSAEMPDATLATLKIQPSEPRDSAVYFCASGLGLTGGQETQYFGPGTRLLVL.